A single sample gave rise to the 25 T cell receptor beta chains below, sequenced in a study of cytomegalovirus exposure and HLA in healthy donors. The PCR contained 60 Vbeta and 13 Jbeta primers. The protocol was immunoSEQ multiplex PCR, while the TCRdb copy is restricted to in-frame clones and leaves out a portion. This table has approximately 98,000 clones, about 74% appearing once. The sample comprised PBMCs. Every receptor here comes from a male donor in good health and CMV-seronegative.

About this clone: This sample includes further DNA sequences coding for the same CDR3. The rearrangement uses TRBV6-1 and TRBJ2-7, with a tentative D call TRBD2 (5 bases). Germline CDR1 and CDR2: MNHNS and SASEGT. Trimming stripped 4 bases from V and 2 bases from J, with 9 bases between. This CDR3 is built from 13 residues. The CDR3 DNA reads TGTGCCAGCAGTGTCGCCGGGACCTACGAGCAGTACTTC. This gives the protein CASSVAGTYEQYF.

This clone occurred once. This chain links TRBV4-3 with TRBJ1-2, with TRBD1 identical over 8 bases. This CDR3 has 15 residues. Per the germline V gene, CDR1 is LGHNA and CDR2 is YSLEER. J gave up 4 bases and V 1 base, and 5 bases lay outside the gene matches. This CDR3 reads CASSQVQGAVYGYTF. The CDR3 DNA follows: TGCGCCAGCAGCCAAGTTCAGGGGGCCGTCTATGGCTACACCTTC.

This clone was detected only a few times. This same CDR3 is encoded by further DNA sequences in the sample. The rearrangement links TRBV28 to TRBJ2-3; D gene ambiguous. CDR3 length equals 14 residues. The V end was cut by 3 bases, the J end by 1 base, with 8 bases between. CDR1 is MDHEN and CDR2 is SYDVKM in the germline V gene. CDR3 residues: CASSFLSGTDTQYF. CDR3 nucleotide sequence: TGTGCCAGCAGTTTTCTCTCTGGCACAGATACGCAGTATTTT.

The CDR3 here is CASSLVTSGSGGDEQFF. The CDR3 DNA is TGCGCCAGCAGCTTGGTTACTAGCGGGAGCGGCGGGGATGAGCAGTTCTTC. The chain carries TRBV5-1 and TRBJ2-1, with TRBD2 matching 11 bases. The length of the CDR3 is 17 residues. V was pared by 0 bases and J by 8 bases, with 10 bases of the junction left unmatched. The germline V gene encodes CDR1 SGHRS and CDR2 YFSETQ.

CDR3 region: CASSLERANSPLHF. The CDR3 DNA is TGTGCCAGCAGCTTAGAGCGGGCCAATTCACCCCTCCACTTT. The V and J genes are TRBV7-8 and TRBJ1-6; no clear D. Deletions cut 1 base from V and 7 bases from J, with 8 bases between. Germline loops: CDR1 SGHVS, CDR2 FQNEAQ. The CDR3 runs 14 residues.

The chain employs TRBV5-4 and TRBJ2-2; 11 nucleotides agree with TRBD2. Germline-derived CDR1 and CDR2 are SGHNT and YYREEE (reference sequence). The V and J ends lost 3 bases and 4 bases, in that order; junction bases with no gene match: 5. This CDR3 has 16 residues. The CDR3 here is CASSSLAGGSTGELFF. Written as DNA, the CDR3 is TGTGCCAGCAGCTCTTTAGCGGGAGGGTCCACCGGGGAGCTGTTTTTT.

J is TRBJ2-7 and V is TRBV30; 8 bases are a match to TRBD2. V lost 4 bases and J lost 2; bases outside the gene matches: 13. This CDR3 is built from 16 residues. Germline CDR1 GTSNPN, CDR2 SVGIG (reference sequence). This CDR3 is CAWNQPFAGGPYEQYF. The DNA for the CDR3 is TGTGCCTGGAACCAACCCTTTGCGGGAGGTCCCTACGAGCAGTACTTC.

This chain's CDR3 is CASSLGGSYEQYF. Here the CDR3 DNA reads TGTGCCAGCAGCCTAGGCGGGAGCTACGAGCAGTACTTC. The chain couples TRBV11-1 to TRBJ2-7; TRBD2 agrees at 7 bases. Germline V gene sequence: CDR1 SGHAT, CDR2 FQDESV (reference sequence). J gave up 3 bases and V 5 bases, and 4 bases lay outside the gene matches. The CDR3 has 13 amino acids.

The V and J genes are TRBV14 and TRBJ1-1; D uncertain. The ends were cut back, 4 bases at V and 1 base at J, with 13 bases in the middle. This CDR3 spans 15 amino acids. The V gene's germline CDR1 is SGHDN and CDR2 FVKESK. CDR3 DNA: TGTGCCAGCAGCCTTGGAGTGTCGGCGAACACTGAAGCTTTCTTT. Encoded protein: CASSLGVSANTEAFF.

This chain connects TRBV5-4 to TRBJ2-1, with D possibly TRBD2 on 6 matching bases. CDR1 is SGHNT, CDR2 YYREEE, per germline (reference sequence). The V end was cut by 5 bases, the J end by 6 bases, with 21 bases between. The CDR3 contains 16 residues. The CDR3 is CASSYLGGVRGNEQFF. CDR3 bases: TGTGCCAGCAGTTACCTTGGCGGGGTACGGGGCAATGAGCAGTTCTTC.

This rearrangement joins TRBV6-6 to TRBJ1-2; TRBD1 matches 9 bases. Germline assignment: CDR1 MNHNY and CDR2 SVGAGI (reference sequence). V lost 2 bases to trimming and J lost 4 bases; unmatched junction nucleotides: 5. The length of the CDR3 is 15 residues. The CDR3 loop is CASSYPGQGVYGYTF. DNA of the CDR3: TGTGCCAGCAGTTACCCGGGACAGGGCGTCTATGGCTACACCTTC.

For the CDR3, the DNA is TGCAGCGTTCCGGGTACAATTAGGACTGAAGCTTTCTTT. This encodes CSVPGTIRTEAFF. The chain links TRBV29-1 to TRBJ1-1; D call uncertain. The CDR3 extends over 13 amino acids. Germline CDR1 and CDR2: SQVTM and ANQGSEA. Trimming cost V 5 bases and J 5 bases, with 15 bases left between them.

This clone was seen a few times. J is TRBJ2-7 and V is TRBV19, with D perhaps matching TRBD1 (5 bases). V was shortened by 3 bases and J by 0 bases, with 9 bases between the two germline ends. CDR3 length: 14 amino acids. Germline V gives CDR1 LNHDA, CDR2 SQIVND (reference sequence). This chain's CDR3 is CASSIGRASYEQYF. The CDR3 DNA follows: TGTGCCAGTAGTATCGGCAGGGCCTCCTACGAGCAGTACTTC.

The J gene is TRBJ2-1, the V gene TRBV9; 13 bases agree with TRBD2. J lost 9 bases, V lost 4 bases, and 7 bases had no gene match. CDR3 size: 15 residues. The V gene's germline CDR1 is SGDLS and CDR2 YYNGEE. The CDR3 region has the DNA TGTGCCAGCAGCTTAAGGACTAGCGGGAGAGTTGAGCAGTTCTTC. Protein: CASSLRTSGRVEQFF.

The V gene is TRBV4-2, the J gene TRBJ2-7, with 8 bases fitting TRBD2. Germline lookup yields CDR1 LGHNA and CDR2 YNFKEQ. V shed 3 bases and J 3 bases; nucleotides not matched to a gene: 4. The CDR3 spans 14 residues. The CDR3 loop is CASSHSGGGYEQYF. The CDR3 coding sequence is TGTGCCAGCAGCCACTCCGGGGGGGGCTACGAGCAGTACTTC.

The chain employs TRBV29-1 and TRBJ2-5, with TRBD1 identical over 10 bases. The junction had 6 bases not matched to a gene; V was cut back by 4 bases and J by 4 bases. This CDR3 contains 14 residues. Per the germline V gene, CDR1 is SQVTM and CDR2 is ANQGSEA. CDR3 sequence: CSVAGTGVRETQYF. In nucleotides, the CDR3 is TGCAGCGTTGCCGGGACAGGGGTTCGAGAGACCCAGTACTTC.

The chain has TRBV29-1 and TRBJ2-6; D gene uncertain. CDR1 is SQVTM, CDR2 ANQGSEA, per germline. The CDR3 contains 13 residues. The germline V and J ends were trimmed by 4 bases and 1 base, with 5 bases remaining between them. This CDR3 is CSVVASGANVLTF. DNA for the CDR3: TGCAGCGTTGTGGCTTCTGGGGCCAACGTCCTGACTTTC.

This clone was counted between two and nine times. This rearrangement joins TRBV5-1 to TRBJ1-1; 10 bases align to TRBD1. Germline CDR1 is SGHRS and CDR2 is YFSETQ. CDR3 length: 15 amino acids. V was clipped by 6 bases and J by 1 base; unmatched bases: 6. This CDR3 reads CASTGTGVTNTEAFF. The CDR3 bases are TGCGCCAGCACCGGGACAGGGGTGACGAACACTGAAGCTTTCTTT. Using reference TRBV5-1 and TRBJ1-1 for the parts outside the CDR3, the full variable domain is KAGVTQTPRYLIKTRGQQVTLSCSPISGHRSVSWYQQTPGQGLQFLFEYFSETQRNKGNFPGRFSGRQFSNSRSEMNVSTLELGDSALYLCASTGTGVTNTEAFFGQGTRLTVV.

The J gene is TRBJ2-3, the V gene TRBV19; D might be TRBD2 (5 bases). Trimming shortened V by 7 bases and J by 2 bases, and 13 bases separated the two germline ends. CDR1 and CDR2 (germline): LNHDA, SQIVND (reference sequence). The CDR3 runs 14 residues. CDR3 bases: TGTGCCAGTAAGGAGGCAGAGGACACAGATACGCAGTATTTT. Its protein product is CASKEAEDTDTQYF.

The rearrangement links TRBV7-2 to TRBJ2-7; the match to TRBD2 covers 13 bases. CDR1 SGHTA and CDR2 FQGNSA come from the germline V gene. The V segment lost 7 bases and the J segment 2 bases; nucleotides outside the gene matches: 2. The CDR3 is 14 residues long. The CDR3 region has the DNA TGTGCCAGCACGACTAGCGGGGGGACCTACGAGCAGTACTTC. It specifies CASTTSGGTYEQYF.

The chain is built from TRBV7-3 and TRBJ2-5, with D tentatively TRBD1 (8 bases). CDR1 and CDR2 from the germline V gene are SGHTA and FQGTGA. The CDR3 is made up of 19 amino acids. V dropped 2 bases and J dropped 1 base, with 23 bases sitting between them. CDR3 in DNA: TGTGCCAGCAGCTTAGGGGGGGGTACAGGGGGAATTATCCAAGAGACCCAGTACTTC. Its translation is CASSLGGGTGGIIQETQYF.

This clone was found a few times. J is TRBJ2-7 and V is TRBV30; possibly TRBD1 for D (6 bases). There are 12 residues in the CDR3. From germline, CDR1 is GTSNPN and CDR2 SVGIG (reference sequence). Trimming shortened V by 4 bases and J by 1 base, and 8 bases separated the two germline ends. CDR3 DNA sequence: TGTGCCTGGAACAGGGCGTCCTACGAGCAGTACTTC. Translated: CAWNRASYEQYF.

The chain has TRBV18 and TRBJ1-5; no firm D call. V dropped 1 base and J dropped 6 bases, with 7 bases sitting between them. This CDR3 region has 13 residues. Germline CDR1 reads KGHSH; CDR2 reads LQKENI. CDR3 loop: CASSPHVSQPQHF. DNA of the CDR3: TGTGCCAGCTCACCACATGTGAGTCAGCCCCAGCATTTT.

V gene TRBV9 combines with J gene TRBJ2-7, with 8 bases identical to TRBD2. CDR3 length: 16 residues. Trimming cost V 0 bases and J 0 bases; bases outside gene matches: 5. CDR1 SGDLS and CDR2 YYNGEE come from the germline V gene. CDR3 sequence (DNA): TGTGCCAGCAGCGTAGCTGGAGGGACTAGCTCCTACGAGCAGTACTTC. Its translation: CASSVAGGTSSYEQYF.

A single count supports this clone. The CDR3 bases are TGTGCCTCCCGAACAGGGCTAATCTATGGCTACACCTTC. It translates to CASRTGLIYGYTF. V usage is TRBV28 and J usage is TRBJ1-2; D might be TRBD1 (6 bases). Germline CDR1 reads MDHEN; CDR2 reads SYDVKM. The CDR3 contains 13 residues. Trimming took 11 bases from V and 4 from J, leaving 17 bases between them.